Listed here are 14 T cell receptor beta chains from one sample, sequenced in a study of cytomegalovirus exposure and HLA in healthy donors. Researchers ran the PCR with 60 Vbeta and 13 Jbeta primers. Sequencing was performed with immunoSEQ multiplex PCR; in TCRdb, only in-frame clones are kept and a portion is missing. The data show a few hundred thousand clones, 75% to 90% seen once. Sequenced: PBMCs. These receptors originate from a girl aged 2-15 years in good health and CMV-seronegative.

Here the CDR3 DNA reads TGTGCCAGCAGCCCCGGACAGCCTGCCTACGAGCAGTACTTC. It encodes CASSPGQPAYEQYF. The genes are TRBV13 and TRBJ2-7, with D perhaps TRBD1 (6 bases). This CDR3 is built from 14 residues. Looked up from germline, CDR1 is PRHDT and CDR2 is FYEKMQ (reference sequence). V lost 5 bases to trimming and J lost 2 bases, with 13 bases between them.

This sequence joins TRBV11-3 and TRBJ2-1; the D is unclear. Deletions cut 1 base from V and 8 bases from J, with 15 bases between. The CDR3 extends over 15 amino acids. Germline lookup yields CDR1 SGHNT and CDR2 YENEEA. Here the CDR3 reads CASSLVAEALHEQFF. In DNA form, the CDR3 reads TGTGCCAGCAGCTTAGTAGCAGAAGCGTTGCATGAGCAGTTCTTC.

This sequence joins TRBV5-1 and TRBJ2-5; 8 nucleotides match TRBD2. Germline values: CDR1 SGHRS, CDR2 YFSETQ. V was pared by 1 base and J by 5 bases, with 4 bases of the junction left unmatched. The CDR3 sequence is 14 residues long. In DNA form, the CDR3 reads TGCGCCAGCAGCTTGAACGGGGGGGGTGAGACCCAGTACTTC. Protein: CASSLNGGGETQYF. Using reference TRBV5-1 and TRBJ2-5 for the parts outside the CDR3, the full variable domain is KAGVTQTPRYLIKTRGQQVTLSCSPISGHRSVSWYQQTPGQGLQFLFEYFSETQRNKGNFPGRFSGRQFSNSRSEMNVSTLELGDSALYLCASSLNGGGETQYFGPGTRLLVL.

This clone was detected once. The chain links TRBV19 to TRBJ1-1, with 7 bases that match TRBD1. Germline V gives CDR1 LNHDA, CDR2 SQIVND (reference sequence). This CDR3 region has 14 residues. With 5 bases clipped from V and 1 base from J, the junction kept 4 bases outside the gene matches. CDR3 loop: CASSPDRENTEAFF. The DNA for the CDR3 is TGTGCCAGTAGTCCAGACAGGGAGAACACTGAAGCTTTCTTT.

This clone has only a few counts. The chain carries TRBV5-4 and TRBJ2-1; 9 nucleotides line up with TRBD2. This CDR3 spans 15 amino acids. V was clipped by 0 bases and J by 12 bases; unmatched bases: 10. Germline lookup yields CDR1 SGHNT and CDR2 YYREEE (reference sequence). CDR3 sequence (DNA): TGTGCCAGCAGCTTGGATTTAGCGGGGGAGCCGCCGCAGTTCTTC. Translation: CASSLDLAGEPPQFF. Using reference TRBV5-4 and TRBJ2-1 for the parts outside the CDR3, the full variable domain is ETGVTQSPTHLIKTRGQQVTLRCSSQSGHNTVSWYQQALGQGPQFIFQYYREEENGRGNFPPRFSGLQFPNYSSELNVNALELDDSALYLCASSLDLAGEPPQFFGPGTRLTVL.

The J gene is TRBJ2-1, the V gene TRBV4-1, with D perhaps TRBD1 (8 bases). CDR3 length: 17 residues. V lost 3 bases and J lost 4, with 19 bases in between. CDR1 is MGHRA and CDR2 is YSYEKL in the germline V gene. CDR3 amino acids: CASSQAGQGGGYNEQFF. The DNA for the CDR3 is TGCGCCAGCAGCCAGGCCGGACAGGGAGGGGGTTACAATGAGCAGTTCTTC.

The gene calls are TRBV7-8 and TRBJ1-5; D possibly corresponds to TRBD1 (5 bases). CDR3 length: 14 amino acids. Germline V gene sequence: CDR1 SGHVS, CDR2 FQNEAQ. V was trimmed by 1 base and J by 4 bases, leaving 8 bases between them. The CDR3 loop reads CASSLGAGNQPQHF. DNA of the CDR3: TGTGCCAGCAGCTTAGGGGCAGGGAATCAGCCCCAGCATTTT.

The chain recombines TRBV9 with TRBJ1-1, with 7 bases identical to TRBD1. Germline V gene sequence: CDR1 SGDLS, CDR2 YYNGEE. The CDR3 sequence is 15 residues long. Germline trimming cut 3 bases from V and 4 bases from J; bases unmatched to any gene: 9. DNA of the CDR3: TGTGCCAGCAGCGCCTCGACCAGGGGGGTCACTGAAGCTTTCTTT. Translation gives CASSASTRGVTEAFF.

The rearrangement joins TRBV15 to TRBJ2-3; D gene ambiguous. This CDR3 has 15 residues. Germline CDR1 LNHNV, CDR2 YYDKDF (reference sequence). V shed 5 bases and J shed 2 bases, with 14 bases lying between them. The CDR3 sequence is CATSARCFDTDTQYF. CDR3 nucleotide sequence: TGTGCCACCAGCGCGCGGTGCTTTGACACAGATACGCAGTATTTT.

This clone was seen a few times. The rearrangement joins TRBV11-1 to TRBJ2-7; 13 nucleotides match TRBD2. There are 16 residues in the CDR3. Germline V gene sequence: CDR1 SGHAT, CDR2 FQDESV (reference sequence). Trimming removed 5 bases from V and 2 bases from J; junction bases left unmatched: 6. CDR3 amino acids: CASSVRTSGGAYEQYF. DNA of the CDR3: TGTGCCAGCAGCGTACGCACTAGCGGGGGGGCCTACGAGCAGTACTTC.

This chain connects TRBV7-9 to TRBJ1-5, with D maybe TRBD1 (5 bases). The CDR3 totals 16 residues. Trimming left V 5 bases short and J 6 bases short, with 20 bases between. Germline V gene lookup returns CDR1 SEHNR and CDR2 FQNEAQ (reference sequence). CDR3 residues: CASSPHRGDRSQPQHF. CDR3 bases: TGTGCCAGCAGCCCCCACCGGGGGGATAGAAGTCAGCCCCAGCATTTT.

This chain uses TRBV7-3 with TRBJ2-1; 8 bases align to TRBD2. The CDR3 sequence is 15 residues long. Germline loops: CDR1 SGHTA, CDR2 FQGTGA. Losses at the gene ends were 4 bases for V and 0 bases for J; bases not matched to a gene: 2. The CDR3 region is CASSSGTSSYNEQFF. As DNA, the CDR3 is TGTGCCAGCAGCTCCGGGACTAGCTCCTACAATGAGCAGTTCTTC.

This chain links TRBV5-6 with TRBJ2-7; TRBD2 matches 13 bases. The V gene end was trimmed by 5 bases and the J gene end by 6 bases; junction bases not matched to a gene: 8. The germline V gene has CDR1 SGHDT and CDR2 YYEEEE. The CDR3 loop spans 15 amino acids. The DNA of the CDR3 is TGTGCCAGCAGTTACGGACTAGCGGGAGAGGTCGAGCAGTACTTC. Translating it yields CASSYGLAGEVEQYF.

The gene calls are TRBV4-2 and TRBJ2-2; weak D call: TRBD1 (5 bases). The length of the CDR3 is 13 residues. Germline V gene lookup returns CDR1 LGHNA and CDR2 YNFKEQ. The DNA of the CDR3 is TGTGTCCCCCCAGGGCCGGACACCGGGGAGCTGTTTTTT. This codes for CVPPGPDTGELFF.